Listed below are T cell receptor beta chains from one sample, sequenced in a study of technical replicates of blood from several donors. The protocol was immunoSEQ multiplex PCR, while the TCRdb copy is restricted to in-frame clones and leaves out a portion. The table has 70,000 to 85,000 clones, roughly 90% seen once; the top ten hold around 0.42%. Sequenced material: T cells isolated from PBMCs. The source is a human donor in good health. The CDR3 runs from the conserved cysteine through the conserved F or W. The order of the fields is V gene, clone size, J gene, D gene, CDR3 DNA, CDR3 protein. D genes are given only for firm matches. Some rows have no size entry. The others give once, few or many, or a class for an expanded clone.

TRBV15,.,TRBJ2-7,TRBD1,TGTGCCACCAGCAGAATGACAGGGGGCGAGCAGTACTTC,CATSRMTGGEQYF
TRBV7-3,.,TRBJ1-4,.,TGTGCCAGCAGCTTAACATCCGGACTAGGTGAAAAACTGTTTTTT,CASSLTSGLGEKLFF
TRBV7-9,.,TRBJ2-1,TRBD2,TGTGCCAGCAGCTTAGCGCACGGGACTAGCGGGACCTGGGAGCAGTTCTTC,CASSLAHGTSGTWEQFF
TRBV19,.,TRBJ2-7,TRBD1,TGTGCCAGTAGACAGGGGTACGAGCAGTACTTC,CASRQGYEQYF
TRBV7-9,.,TRBJ2-7,.,TGTGCCAGCAGCTCTCGAGACAGCATCTCCTACGAGCAGTACTTC,CASSSRDSISYEQYF
TRBV12-5,.,TRBJ2-7,TRBD2,TGTGCTAGTGGTTTGTCGTGGGAGGGAACCTACGAGCAGTACTTC,CASGLSWEGTYEQYF
TRBV2,.,TRBJ1-5,.,TGTGCCAGTACCCGGGACTCAGCTGGGCAGCCCCAGCATTTT,CASTRDSAGQPQHF
TRBV28,.,TRBJ2-3,.,TGTGCCAGCAGCCGCCTCGCGGCGGGACGCACAGATACGCAGTATTTT,CASSRLAAGRTDTQYF
TRBV4-3,.,TRBJ2-1,.,TGCGCCAGCAGCCAAGAAGGGACTTATTACAATGAGCAGTTCTTC,CASSQEGTYYNEQFF
TRBV28,.,TRBJ2-7,.,TGTGCCAGCAGTTATCTACAGGGCTACGAGCAGTACTTC,CASSYLQGYEQYF
TRBV13,.,TRBJ2-7,TRBD2,TGTGCCAGCAGCTTAGGACTAGCGGGAGGCGGTCCGTACTTC,CASSLGLAGGGPYF
TRBV19,.,TRBJ1-5,TRBD1,TGTGCCAGTATTGACAGGGGGCCCAATCAGCCCCAGCATTTT,CASIDRGPNQPQHF
TRBV25-1,.,TRBJ2-7,TRBD1,TGTGCCAGCAGTGATTCGAACAGGGGCGACGAGCAGTACTTC,CASSDSNRGDEQYF
TRBV14,.,TRBJ2-7,TRBD2,TGTGCCAGCAGCCAAGGGCGGGAGAGCGACGAGCAGTACTTC,CASSQGRESDEQYF
TRBV5-1,.,TRBJ2-7,TRBD2,TGCGCCAGCAGCTTTGGGGCGGGAGGGAATGGGGGCGAGCAGTACTTC,CASSFGAGGNGGEQYF
TRBV2,once,TRBJ2-1,.,TGTGCCAGCGGCTTTTCCTACAATGAGCAGTTCTTC,CASGFSYNEQFF
TRBV7-9,.,TRBJ1-1,.,TGTGCCAGCAGCCCCAGAACAGGGAAGAGAAACACTGAAGCTTTCTTT,CASSPRTGKRNTEAFF
TRBV4-1,.,TRBJ2-2,TRBD2,TGCGCCAGCAGCCAAGGCCTAGCGGGTCGGACCGGGGAGCTGTTTTTT,CASSQGLAGRTGELFF
TRBV4-1,.,TRBJ1-3,TRBD1,TGCGCCAGCAGCCAAGGGTCCTGGACAGGGAGCGAAGAAAACACCATATATTTT,CASSQGSWTGSEENTIYF
TRBV9,.,TRBJ2-7,.,TGTGCCAGCAGCCAGGACGGGGGTCGTTTCGAGCAGTACTTC,CASSQDGGRFEQYF
TRBV10-1,.,TRBJ2-2,TRBD2,TGCGCCAGCAGTGTGGTAGCGGGAGTCGGCGGGGAGCTGTTTTTT,CASSVVAGVGGELFF
TRBV10-3,few,TRBJ2-1,TRBD2,TGTGCCATCAGTGGGACTAGCGGCTACAATGAGCAGTTCTTC,CAISGTSGYNEQFF
TRBV12-5,.,TRBJ2-2,.,TGTGCTAGTCTAAGTATTTCGAACACCGGGGAGCTGTTTTTT,CASLSISNTGELFF